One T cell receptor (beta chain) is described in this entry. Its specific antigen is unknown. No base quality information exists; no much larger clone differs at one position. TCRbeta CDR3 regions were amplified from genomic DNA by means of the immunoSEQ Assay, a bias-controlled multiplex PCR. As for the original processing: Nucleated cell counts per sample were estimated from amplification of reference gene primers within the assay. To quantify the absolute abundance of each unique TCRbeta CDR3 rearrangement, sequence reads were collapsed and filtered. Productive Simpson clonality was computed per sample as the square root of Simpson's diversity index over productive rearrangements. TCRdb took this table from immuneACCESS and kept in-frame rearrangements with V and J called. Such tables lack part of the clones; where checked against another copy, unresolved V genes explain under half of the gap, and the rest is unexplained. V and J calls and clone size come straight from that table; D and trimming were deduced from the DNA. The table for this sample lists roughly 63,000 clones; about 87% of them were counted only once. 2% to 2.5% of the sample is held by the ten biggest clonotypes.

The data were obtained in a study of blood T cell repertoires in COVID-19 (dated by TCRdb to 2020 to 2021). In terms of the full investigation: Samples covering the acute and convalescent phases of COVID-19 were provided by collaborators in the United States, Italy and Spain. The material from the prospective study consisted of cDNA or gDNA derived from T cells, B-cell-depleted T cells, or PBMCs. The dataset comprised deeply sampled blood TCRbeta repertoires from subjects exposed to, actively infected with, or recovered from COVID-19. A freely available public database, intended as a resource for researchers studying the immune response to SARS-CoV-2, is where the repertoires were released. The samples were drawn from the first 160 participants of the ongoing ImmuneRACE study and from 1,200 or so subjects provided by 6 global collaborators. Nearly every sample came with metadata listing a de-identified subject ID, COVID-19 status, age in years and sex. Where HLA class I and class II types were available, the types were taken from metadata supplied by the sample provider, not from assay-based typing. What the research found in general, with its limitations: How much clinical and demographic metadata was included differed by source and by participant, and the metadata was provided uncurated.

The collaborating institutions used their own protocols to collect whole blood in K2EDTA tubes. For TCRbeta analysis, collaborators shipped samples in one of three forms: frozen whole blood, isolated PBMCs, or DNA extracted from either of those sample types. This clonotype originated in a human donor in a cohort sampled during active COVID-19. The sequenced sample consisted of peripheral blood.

The DNA is TGTGCCAGTAGTATGCAGGGGGTCAATGAGCAGTTCTTC. Its protein product is CASSMQGVNEQFF. The chain is encoded by TRBV19 joined to TRBJ2-1; 7 central bases correspond to TRBD1. Trimming accounts for 3 bases at V and 6 bases at J, while the number of junction bases matched to no gene is 2. CDR3 length: 13 amino acids, cysteine to phenylalanine. Left in the record is the CDR3 DNA by itself, 39 bases read in frame from the first base. CDR1 LNHDA and CDR2 SQIVND are derived from the germline V gene (reference sequence).